This T cell receptor beta chain comes out of a study of radiotherapy plus CTLA-4 blockade in lung cancer. Study results and limitations: How blood T cell clones changed early, along with interferon-beta, reportedly forecast response best.

Per the germline V gene, CDR1 is KGHSH and CDR2 is LQKENI. The CDR3 covers 16 residues. V dropped 4 bases and J dropped 0 bases, with 16 bases sitting between them. Concerning this clone itself: Its antigen remains unidentified.

Assay used: immunoSEQ multiplex PCR; TCRdb lists only in-frame clones, some missing. The data hold around 85,000 clones, with around 88% observed a single time. CTLA-4 blockade with ipilimumab, together with focal radiation, was given to patients with chemo-refractory metastatic non-small-cell lung cancer. This specimen consisted of peripheral blood, obtained from a patient treated with radiotherapy plus ipilimumab. The TCR sequence derives from a human donor with non-small cell lung cancer who had a partial response to radiotherapy plus ipilimumab. This chain links TRBV18 with TRBJ2-7, with D tentatively TRBD1 (6 bases). CDR3 amino acids: CASSHPADSSSYEQYF. The CDR3 nucleotides read TGTGCCAGCTCACATCCGGCGGACAGCAGCTCCTACGAGCAGTACTTC.